This is a list of T cell receptor beta chains from one sample in a study of CD8 T cells in Susac syndrome. In TCRdb, the immunoSEQ multiplex PCR reads were re-called with MiXCR into one record per CDR3 protein. The sample gives approximately 75,000 distinct CDR3 sequences, around 95% of which show up once; 0.24% is in the top ten. Sequences were obtained from CD8+ T cells from PBMCs. The receptors come from a human donor in good health. Each CDR3 is given with its conserved first and last residue. D genes are given only for firm matches. Clone sizes are given selectively: once, few, many, or a class where the clone is expanded.

>.|.|TRBV7-9|TRBJ1-6
CASSPSRGPNSPLHF
TGTGCCAGCAGCCCAAGCCGGGGCCCGAATTCACCCCTCCACTTT
>.|once|TRBV6-5|TRBJ1-2
CASSLTRAEGGYTF
TGTGCCAGCAGTCTTACTCGGGCCGAGGGCGGCTACACCTTC
>.|once|TRBV12-3/TRBV12-4|TRBJ2-4
CASSPKAPRAKNIQYF
TGTGCCAGCAGTCCTAAAGCTCCGAGAGCCAAAAACATTCAGTACTTC
>.|.|TRBV29-1|TRBJ2-7
CSVEDGKRAPYEQYF
TGCAGCGTTGAAGACGGAAAACGAGCACCCTACGAGCAGTACTTC
>.|.|TRBV4-2|TRBJ1-1
CASSQTVGVIDPNTEAFF
TGTGCCAGCAGCCAAACCGTTGGGGTAATTGACCCGAACACTGAAGCTTTCTTT
>TRBD1|.|TRBV5-6|TRBJ2-1
CASSSGQRQFF
TGTGCCAGCAGCTCGGGACAGAGGCAGTTCTTC
>.|.|TRBV3-1|TRBJ2-3
CASSQDLRLTDTQYF
TGTGCCAGCAGCCAAGATTTGCGATTGACAGATACGCAGTATTTT
>.|.|TRBV6-2/TRBV6-3|TRBJ1-2
CASSYGVARTF
TGTGCCAGCAGTTACGGCGTAGCACGCACCTTC
>.|few|TRBV30|TRBJ2-5
CAWSGGETQYF
TGTGCCTGGAGCGGAGGGGAGACCCAGTACTTC
>.|.|TRBV5-1|TRBJ1-2
CASSLVGDNYGYTF
TGCGCCAGCAGCTTGGTTGGGGATAACTATGGCTACACCTTC